This T cell receptor (beta chain) came from a study of T cell clones after liver transplantation. Study context: As an antigen-independent comparator, third-party-reactive TCRbeta sequences came from pre-transplant mixed lymphocyte reactions. Study conclusions and caveats: A larger donor-reactive than third-party decline suggested partial antigen-specific deletion.

This clone has a handful of counts. The antigen remains undetermined. CDR1 and CDR2 from the germline V gene are MNHNY and SVGAGI (reference sequence). CDR3 length: 14 residues. V lost 7 bases, J lost 5 bases, and 9 bases stayed unmatched. Here immunoSEQ multiplex PCR was the method, and the copy in TCRdb shows in-frame clones only, minus some. The profile shows 55,000 to 75,000 clones, about two thirds of them singletons. The sequencing here drew on CD4+ T cells from blood, taken at the approximately 16-month timepoint. The receptor was derived from a human patient who received a liver transplant. Some T cells could come from the graft donor. The gene calls are TRBV6-6 and TRBJ1-1; TRBD1 aligns across 8 bases. CDR3 nucleotides: TGTGCCAGCATCAGTACAGGGGGTGGGACTGAAGCTTTCTTT. It is translated as CASISTGGGTEAFF.